The following is a TCR beta chain sequence with its context. Antigen: not known. This specimen comes from a study of CD8 T cells in Susac syndrome. With random hexamers, 0.5 to 1 ug RNA was reverse transcribed. TCRdb recomputed calls from the immunoSEQ multiplex PCR reads with MiXCR, one row per CDR3 protein. The sample has around 150,000 distinct CDR3 sequences; about 95% are singletons. General observations from the study: An acknowledgment was made by the study that its TCR sequencing and HLA analysis involved relatively few individuals.

The germline V and J ends were trimmed by 0 bases and 0 bases, with 7 bases remaining between them. The CDR3 has 16 amino acids. Germline CDR1 and CDR2: SGDLS and YYNGEE. In blood CD8+ and CD4+ T cells, TCR beta underwent sequencing. As controls, healthy donors matched for age and sex were used. Negative isolation was applied to CD8+ and CD4+ T cells, and FACS enrichment was applied to TEMRA cells. The sequence was obtained from a human donor in good health. The gene calls are TRBV9 and TRBJ2-6, with no clear D. The source material was CD4+ T cells from PBMCs. The CDR3 spells CASSVGVNSGANVLTF. The CDR3 nucleotides are TGTGCCAGCAGCGTAGGTGTCAACTCTGGGGCCAACGTCCTGACTTTC. The variable domain in full, completed from reference TRBV9 and TRBJ2-6, reads DSGVTQTPKHLITATGQRVTLRCSPRSGDLSVYWYQQSLDQGLQFLIQYYNGEERAKGNILERFSAQQFPDLHSELNLSSLELGDSALYFCASSVGVNSGANVLTFGAGSRLTVL.